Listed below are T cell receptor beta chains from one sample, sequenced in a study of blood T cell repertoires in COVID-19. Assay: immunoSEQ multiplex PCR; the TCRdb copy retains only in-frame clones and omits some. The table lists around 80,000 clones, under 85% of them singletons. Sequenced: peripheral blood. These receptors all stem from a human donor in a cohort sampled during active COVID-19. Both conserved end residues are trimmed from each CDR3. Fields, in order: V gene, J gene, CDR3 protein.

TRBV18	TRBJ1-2	ASSPPESHYGYT
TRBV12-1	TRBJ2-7	ASSSGGTTSYEQY
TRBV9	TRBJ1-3	ASSVAQGLPGNTIY
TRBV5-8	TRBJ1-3	ASSPTGNTIY
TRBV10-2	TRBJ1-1	ATIEGQAASEAF
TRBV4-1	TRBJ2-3	ASSQEEGASTDTQY
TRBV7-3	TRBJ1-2	ASSLDGGYGYT
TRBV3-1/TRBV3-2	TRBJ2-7	ASSPRVWQGAHEQY
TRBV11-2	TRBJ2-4	ASSLEGGLAKNIQY
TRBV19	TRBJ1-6	ASMKQWSRGSPLH
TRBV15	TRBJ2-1	ATSRLGDKGDEQF
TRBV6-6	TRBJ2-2	ASSRQGTSTGELF
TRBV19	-	ASSTQGGQPQY
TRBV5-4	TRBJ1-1	ASSSQNMNTEAF
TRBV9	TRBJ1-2	ASSANARGYGYT
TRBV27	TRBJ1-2	ASSVSHAYGYT
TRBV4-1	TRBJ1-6	ASSQGQGSSPLH
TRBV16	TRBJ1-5	ASSTGGHQPQH
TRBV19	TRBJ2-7	ASSKEGSGYEQY
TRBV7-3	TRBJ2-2	ASTPGHDTGELF
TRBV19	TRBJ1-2	ASSAKQVPHYYGYT
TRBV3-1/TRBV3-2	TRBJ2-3	ASSQILNPAGDTQY
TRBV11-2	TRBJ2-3	ASSSDRGTTDTQY
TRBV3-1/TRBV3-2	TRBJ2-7	ASSSLTQDNEQY
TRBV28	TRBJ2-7	ASSGIQRGVAYEQY
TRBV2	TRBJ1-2	ASTPGDGSNYGYT
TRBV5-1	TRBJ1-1	ASSAQTGGFTEAF
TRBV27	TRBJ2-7	ASSSGNYLYEQY
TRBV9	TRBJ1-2	ASSVGSGQGRRSGYT